The 8 T cell receptor beta chains given below trace back to one sample, sequenced in a study of cytomegalovirus exposure and HLA in healthy donors. Only in-frame clones appear in the TCRdb table, and some are missing; sequencing was by immunoSEQ multiplex PCR. The sample yields more than 250,000 clones, around 86% seen once. The sequenced sample was PBMCs. The origin of the receptors is a woman aged 18-29 years in good health and CMV-seronegative.

This clone was detected only once. The chain joins TRBV25-1 to TRBJ1-3; no clear D gene. V lost 3 bases and J 0 bases, leaving 9 bases between the germline ends. The V gene's germline CDR1 is MGHDK and CDR2 SYGVNS. CDR3 length equals 15 residues. DNA for the CDR3: TGTGCCAGCAGTGAGTCGGGTTTCTCTGGAAACACCATATATTTT. It codes for CASSESGFSGNTIYF. The full variable domain, its missing parts supplied by reference TRBV25-1 and TRBJ1-3, is EADIYQTPRYLVIGTGKKITLECSQTMGHDKMYWYQQDPGMELHLIHYSYGVNSTEKGDLSSESTVSRIRTEHFPLTLESARPSHTSQYLCASSESGFSGNTIYFGEGSWLTVV.

The rearrangement links TRBV7-8 to TRBJ1-5, with D tentatively TRBD1 (5 bases). V lost 5 bases and J 3 bases, leaving 14 bases between the germline ends. The CDR3 runs to 15 residues. Germline-derived CDR1 and CDR2 are SGHVS and FQNEAQ. The CDR3 sequence is CASSMGGDLNQPQHF. The CDR3 nucleotides are TGTGCCAGCAGCATGGGGGGGGACCTCAATCAGCCCCAGCATTTT.

This chain uses TRBV28 with TRBJ2-7, with TRBD2 matching over 11 bases. CDR1 is MDHEN, CDR2 SYDVKM, per germline. The length of the CDR3 is 16 residues. After removal of 6 bases from V and 4 bases from J, the junction contained 11 bases not matched to a gene. The CDR3 nucleotides are TGTGCCAGCAGACATTCCGGGGGACTAGCGGAATACGAGCAGTACTTC. Its protein product is CASRHSGGLAEYEQYF.

V gene TRBV7-9 combines with J gene TRBJ2-7; weak D call: TRBD1 (6 bases). Trimming pared 2 bases from V and 3 bases from J, leaving 11 bases between. The CDR3 consists of 14 residues. Germline CDR1 and CDR2: SEHNR and FQNEAQ (reference sequence). The CDR3 here is CASSLRDKSYEQYF. The CDR3 DNA is TGTGCCAGCAGCTTACGGGACAAAAGCTACGAGCAGTACTTC.

V is TRBV7-9 and J is TRBJ2-1; 8 bases agree with TRBD2. Trimming removed 5 bases from V and 5 bases from J; junction bases left unmatched: 8. CDR3 length: 15 amino acids. The germline V gene encodes CDR1 SEHNR and CDR2 FQNEAQ (reference sequence). The CDR3 region is CASSALLAGNNEQFF. CDR3 sequence (DNA): TGTGCCAGCAGCGCCCTGCTAGCGGGCAACAATGAGCAGTTCTTC. The whole variable domain, filled in from reference TRBV7-9 and TRBJ2-1, reads DTGVSQNPRHKITKRGQNVTFRCDPISEHNRLYWYRQTLGQGPEFLTYFQNEAQLEKSRLLSDRFSAERPKGSFSTLEIQRTEQGDSAMYLCASSALLAGNNEQFFGPGTRLTVL.

This sequence joins TRBV6-4 and TRBJ2-1, with TRBD2 identical over 12 bases. This CDR3 spans 15 amino acids. Losses at the gene ends were 5 bases for V and 6 bases for J; bases not matched to a gene: 5. Germline V gives CDR1 MRHNA, CDR2 SNTAGT. The CDR3 region is CASSSSGRASNEQFF. CDR3 coding DNA: TGTGCCAGCAGTTCTAGCGGGAGGGCCTCCAATGAGCAGTTCTTC.

V and J are TRBV19 and TRBJ1-1; a possible D gene is TRBD1 (5 bases). The CDR3 length is 13 residues. The germline gives CDR1 LNHDA, CDR2 SQIVND (reference sequence). Between the trimmed V and J ends, which lost 7 bases and 3 bases, there was a span of 12 bases. The CDR3 DNA is TGTGCCAGTAATAGACAGCGCGACACTGAAGCTTTCTTT. Its translation: CASNRQRDTEAFF. Full variable domain (remainder filled in from reference TRBV19 and TRBJ1-1): DGGITQSPKYLFRKEGQNVTLSCEQNLNHDAMYWYRQDPGQGLRLIYYSQIVNDFQKGDIAEGYSVSREKKESFPLTVTSAQKNPTAFYLCASNRQRDTEAFFGQGTRLTVV.

The chain employs TRBV11-1 and TRBJ2-7; TRBD2 aligns across 7 bases. V lost 3 bases and J lost 3; bases outside the gene matches: 2. The CDR3 has 13 amino acids. Germline V gives CDR1 SGHAT, CDR2 FQDESV (reference sequence). CDR3 loop: CASSFTSDYEQYF. CDR3 DNA sequence: TGTGCCAGCAGCTTTACTAGCGACTACGAGCAGTACTTC.